The sample holds a few counts of the clone carrying this TCR beta chain. Its antigen is still unknown. This record belongs to a study of Graves' ophthalmopathy and Graves' hyperthyroidism. Broader study findings: Blood repertoires reportedly contained most expanded thyroid clonotypes above 0.001 frequency. A 13-signature model separated ophthalmopathy from stable hyperthyroidism, reaching 87.88% sensitivity and almost 82% specificity cross-validated.

Other autoimmune diseases, uncontrolled infections, pregnancy or lactation led to the exclusion of patients. It was from 10 ml of fresh peripheral blood that the PBMCs came. The CDR3 spans 17 residues. V was clipped by 5 bases and J by 5 bases; unmatched bases: 11. Germline V CDR1 and CDR2: SGHVS, FQNEAQ. TCR beta CDR3 regions were amplified from RNA transcripts. A first-round RT-PCR used HTBI primers, followed by a second-round multiplex PCR. TCRdb independently ran MiXCR on the multiplex PCR reads; one entry per CDR3 protein. The sample records about 640,000 distinct CDR3 sequences, about two fifths being singletons.

J is TRBJ1-6 and V is TRBV7-8; TRBD1 aligns across 8 bases. The TCR was taken from an adult man with Graves' ophthalmopathy. Sequenced: peripheral blood. CDR3 in DNA: TGTGCCAGCAGCGACAGATCAGGGGGCACTAATAATTCACCCCTCCACTTT. Translating it yields CASSDRSGGTNNSPLHF.